The 26 T cell receptor beta chains below were found in one sample sequenced in a study of CXCR3-negative and CXCR3-positive naive CD8 T cells. The authors made the TRB cDNA libraries by 5' RACE using UMI labels. TCRdb reprocessed the 5' RACE reads, keeping one entry per CDR3 protein, no DNA. The sample table sets out some 130,000 distinct CDR3 sequences. The sequenced sample consisted of naive CXCR3- CD8+ T cells from blood. Specified subset: CD45RO-CCR7+CD27+CD95- naive CD8+ T cells lacking CXCR3 (TNR3-). Receptors originate from a human donor in good health. Some clones in this sample may be carry-over from other donors' samples.

This chain connects TRBV7-9 to TRBJ2-4; TCRdb's assignment of TRBD2 cannot be checked, as there is no DNA. The V gene's germline CDR1 is SEHNR and CDR2 FQNEAQ (reference sequence). The CDR3 runs 15 residues. CDR3 residues: CASRPADAAKNIQYF. Full variable domain (remainder filled in from reference TRBV7-9 and TRBJ2-4): DTGVSQNPRHKITKRGQNVTFRCDPISEHNRLYWYRQTLGQGPEFLTYFQNEAQLEKSRLLSDRFSAERPKGSFSTLEIQRTEQGDSAMYLCASRPADAAKNIQYFGAGTRLSVL.

CDR3 sequence: CASSYPGLAGSVASYEQYF. This rearrangement joins TRBV6-6 to TRBJ2-7; TCRdb indicates TRBD2, and absent DNA this call remains unverified. Per germline, CDR1 MNHNY and CDR2 SVGAGI (reference sequence). This CDR3 has 19 amino acids.

The chain recombines TRBV28 with TRBJ2-7; absent DNA, TCRdb's TRBD1 call cannot be checked. CDR1 and CDR2 (germline): MDHEN, SYDVKM. The CDR3 is 13 residues long. The CDR3 loop is CASSFHRGYEQYF.

CDR3 loop: CASSTPGQGGNEQYF. The chain employs TRBV7-6 and TRBJ2-7; lacking DNA, the TRBD1 call made by TCRdb goes unchecked. Germline V lookup: CDR1 SGHVS, CDR2 FNYEAQ. The CDR3 length is 15 residues.

The V call is TRBV9, the J call TRBJ2-1; TCRdb's D call, TRBD2, is unchecked because there is no DNA. The CDR3 covers 17 residues. CDR1 and CDR2 from the germline V gene are SGDLS and YYNGEE. The CDR3 is CASSVRPSGGTYNEQFF. Full variable domain (remainder filled in from reference TRBV9 and TRBJ2-1): DSGVTQTPKHLITATGQRVTLRCSPRSGDLSVYWYQQSLDQGLQFLIQYYNGEERAKGNILERFSAQQFPDLHSELNLSSLELGDSALYFCASSVRPSGGTYNEQFFGPGTRLTVL.

The CDR3: CASSVQGTGLFYEQYF. The V call is TRBV5-5, the J call TRBJ2-7; TCRdb outputs TRBD1, but without DNA this stays unchecked. The germline CDR1 and CDR2 sequences are SGHKS and YYEKEE (reference sequence). This CDR3 contains 16 residues.

The chain has TRBV29-1 and TRBJ1-1; the D call from TCRdb, TRBD1, cannot be confirmed without DNA. CDR1 and CDR2 from the germline V gene are SQVTM and ANQGSEA. CDR3 length equals 11 residues. Here the CDR3 reads CSVWGETEAFF.

The rearrangement joins TRBV6-2 or TRBV6-3 to TRBJ2-7; the TCRdb D gene call, TRBD1, has no DNA to confirm it. Germline values: CDR1 MNHEY, CDR2 SVGEGT. There are 16 residues in the CDR3. CDR3 sequence reads: CASSYSRQGGFYEQYF.

The genes are TRBV29-1 and TRBJ2-3; the D call from TCRdb, TRBD2, cannot be confirmed without DNA. This CDR3 has 15 residues. The germline V gene has CDR1 SQVTM and CDR2 ANQGSEA. CDR3 protein: CSPMGLAGEADTQYF.

V and J are TRBV21-1 and TRBJ2-7; TCRdb gives TRBD1 as the D gene, but with no DNA this cannot be confirmed. TRBV21-1 is a pseudogene. There are 17 residues in the CDR3. This CDR3 reads CASIPFRGPGSMYEQYF.

The chain carries TRBV20-1 and TRBJ2-7; TCRdb lists TRBD1, though no DNA is available to test this call. In germline, CDR1 is DFQATT, CDR2 SNEGSKA (reference sequence). The CDR3 totals 15 residues. The CDR3: CSARGVRDNSYEQYF.

V gene TRBV12-5 combines with J gene TRBJ1-1. The CDR3 is 12 residues long. The germline V gene encodes CDR1 LGHNT and CDR2 FRNRAP. The CDR3 here is CASGTTNTEAFF.

The chain recombines TRBV14 with TRBJ2-1; TCRdb reports TRBD1, a call that lacks DNA to check it against. Per the germline V gene, CDR1 is SGHDN and CDR2 is FVKESK. The length of the CDR3 is 15 residues. CDR3 sequence reads: CASSPGVSSYNEQFF.

V gene TRBV4-1 combines with J gene TRBJ2-3; TCRdb gives TRBD1 as the D gene, but with no DNA this cannot be confirmed. Germline CDR1 MGHRA, CDR2 YSYEKL. The CDR3 has 15 amino acids. CDR3 sequence: CASSQFGAREDTQYF.

The chain carries TRBV5-1 and TRBJ2-1; the TCRdb call, TRBD2, lacks DNA for checking. The CDR3 covers 17 residues. CDR1 and CDR2 (germline): SGHRS, YFSETQ. CDR3 loop: CASSLSGTSLTYNEQFF.

The genes are TRBV15 and TRBJ2-1; TCRdb returns TRBD2, unconfirmable since there is no DNA. The CDR3 has 16 amino acids. The germline CDR1 and CDR2 sequences are LNHNV and YYDKDF (reference sequence). CDR3 sequence reads: CATSSPLQGPSDEQFF.

The genes are TRBV28 and TRBJ2-7; with no DNA, the TCRdb D assignment of TRBD1 cannot be verified. The germline CDR1 and CDR2 sequences are MDHEN and SYDVKM. This CDR3 has 14 amino acids. CDR3 in amino acids: CASSLRGESYEQYF.

This chain uses TRBV29-1 with TRBJ2-3; TCRdb lists TRBD1, though no DNA is available to test this call. The germline CDR1 and CDR2 sequences are SQVTM and ANQGSEA. This CDR3 region has 13 residues. CDR3 region: CSVATDSTDTQYF.

The chain combines TRBV4-1 with TRBJ2-1. There are 15 residues in the CDR3. CDR1 and CDR2 (germline): MGHRA, YSYEKL. CDR3 residues: CASSQTQLNYNEQFF.

The chain links TRBV28 to TRBJ2-1; there is no DNA to check the TCRdb D call of TRBD1. There are 13 residues in the CDR3. Germline CDR1 MDHEN, CDR2 SYDVKM. CDR3 protein: CASSSSRGREQFF.

The chain employs TRBV29-1 and TRBJ2-7; TCRdb's assignment of TRBD1 cannot be checked, as there is no DNA. The germline gives CDR1 SQVTM, CDR2 ANQGSEA. CDR3 length equals 13 residues. The chain's CDR3 is CSVDQDNSYEQYF.

The V gene is TRBV7-9, the J gene TRBJ2-1; TCRdb calls TRBD1, which cannot be checked without DNA. The CDR3 length is 14 residues. In germline, CDR1 is SEHNR, CDR2 FQNEAQ (reference sequence). The chain's CDR3 is CASSPWTRVDEQFF.

The chain joins TRBV28 to TRBJ2-2; TCRdb names TRBD1, which stays unverified in the absence of DNA. The CDR3 is made up of 16 amino acids. CDR1 MDHEN and CDR2 SYDVKM come from the germline V gene. This CDR3 reads CASSQDGTTNTGELFF.

This sequence joins TRBV30 and TRBJ1-2. The CDR3 has 16 amino acids. Germline CDR1 GTSNPN, CDR2 SVGIG (reference sequence). The CDR3 sequence: CAWMRFGGPTNYGYTF.

The chain employs TRBV27 and TRBJ2-2. The V gene's germline CDR1 is MNHEY and CDR2 SMNVEV (reference sequence). CDR3 size: 13 residues. The CDR3 protein is CASSLKGTGELFF.

The chain employs TRBV20-1 and TRBJ1-1. Looked up from germline, CDR1 is DFQATT and CDR2 is SNEGSKA (reference sequence). The CDR3 runs to 11 residues. The CDR3 region is CSARDEEGPTF.